Following are 4 T cell receptor beta chains from one sample sequenced in a study of cytomegalovirus exposure and HLA in healthy donors. 13 Jbeta primers and 60 Vbeta primers were used for the PCR. Produced via immunoSEQ multiplex PCR; TCRdb's table is partial and in-frame only. The table has 150,000 to 200,000 clones, 65% to 75% seen once. Sequenced material: PBMCs. The receptors were gathered from a human donor in good health.

The chain carries TRBV5-1 and TRBJ2-7; TRBD2 aligns across 8 bases. Germline V gene data show CDR1 as SGHRS and CDR2 as YFSETQ. J gave up 4 bases and V 1 base, and 10 bases lay outside the gene matches. CDR3 length: 16 residues. This chain's CDR3 is CASSLQPTSVTYEQYF. In DNA form, the CDR3 reads TGCGCCAGCAGCTTGCAACCGACTAGCGTCACGTACGAGCAGTACTTC.

This clone has only a few counts. The identical CDR3 is also encoded by other nucleotide sequences in the sample. The rearrangement links TRBV5-1 to TRBJ2-7, with a weak D call TRBD1 (5 bases). V dropped 6 bases and J dropped 3 bases, with 19 bases sitting between them. CDR3 length: 15 residues. Germline CDR1 SGHRS, CDR2 YFSETQ. CDR3 DNA: TGCGCCAGCAAATCCAGGGCGGCACTACTCTACGAGCAGTACTTC. Translation gives CASKSRAALLYEQYF.

The chain has TRBV5-1 and TRBJ1-1, with D hard to call. CDR1 SGHRS and CDR2 YFSETQ come from the germline V gene. Deletions cut 5 bases from V and 6 bases from J, with 17 bases between. The CDR3 runs 14 residues. The chain's CDR3 is CASRVRELVAEAFF. DNA of the CDR3: TGCGCCAGCAGGGTGAGGGAGTTGGTGGCTGAAGCTTTCTTT.

This clone was seen only a few times. The J gene is TRBJ2-3, the V gene TRBV5-4; possible D gene TRBD1, 6 bases. The CDR3 is made up of 15 amino acids. Germline CDR1 and CDR2: SGHNT and YYREEE (reference sequence). Trimming shortened V by 3 bases and J by 0 bases, and 11 bases separated the two germline ends. The CDR3 loop is CASSSLRGSTDTQYF. The CDR3 nucleotides read TGTGCCAGCAGCTCCCTAAGGGGGAGCACAGATACGCAGTATTTT.